A single T cell receptor (beta chain) is shown here with its context. The data were obtained in a study of blood T cell repertoires in COVID-19. Sequencing was performed with immunoSEQ multiplex PCR; in TCRdb, only in-frame clones are kept and a portion is missing. The sample consists of around 500,000 clones, approximately 87% of them appearing once. Per germline, CDR1 MNHEY and CDR2 SMNVEV (reference sequence). V dropped 5 bases and J dropped 3; count of bases not matched to a gene: 9. The CDR3 consists of 15 residues. The receptor comes from a woman between 40 and 55 years old who had recovered from COVID-19. Sequencing was done on a sample of PBMCs or T cells enriched from blood (not recorded which). This chain links TRBV27 with TRBJ1-1; 7 bases line up with TRBD1. The CDR3 region has the DNA TGTGCCAGCAGTAAAAACAGGGGCGGGGACACTGAAGCTTTCTTT. Protein product: CASSKNRGGDTEAFF.